Listed here are 29 T cell receptor beta chains from one sample, sequenced in a study of human T cells and chemical hapten exposure. Time point here: healthy volunteer bleed at 6 weeks. The study extracted total RNA from unfractionated whole blood. Via MiXCR, TCRdb re-called the RACE reads, giving one row per CDR3 protein. Here the sample spans some 81,000 distinct CDR3 sequences, approximately 8.1% being singletons. The sequenced sample was whole blood. The source is a female donor in good health. Some clones in this sample may be carry-over from other donors' samples.

The chain joins TRBV29-1 to TRBJ2-3; D assignment may be TRBD1 or TRBD2 (6 bases each). The V end was cut by 6 bases, the J end by 0 bases, with 13 bases between. The CDR3 is 14 residues long. CDR1 SQVTM and CDR2 ANQGSEA come from the germline V gene. The CDR3 nucleotides are TGCAGCGTAGGGGGGACGGCTAGCACAGATACGCAGTATTTT. Translation: CSVGGTASTDTQYF.

Notes on this clonotype: A read error is possible here, since a much larger clone lies one base away. V usage is TRBV20-1 and J usage is TRBJ2-7; no clear D gene. The germline gives CDR1 DFQATT, CDR2 SNEGSKA (reference sequence). The CDR3 has 13 amino acids. The CDR3 sequence is CSAAPRSAYERYF. In DNA, the CDR3 is TGCAGTGCCGCCCCGCGGTCAGCCTACGAGCGGTACTTC.

This clonotype was seen at least ten times. The V and J genes are TRBV20-1 and TRBJ2-7; TRBD2 aligns across 10 bases. CDR1 is DFQATT, CDR2 SNEGSKA, per germline (reference sequence). The CDR3 is made up of 14 amino acids. J lost 3 bases, V lost 1 base, and 3 bases had no gene match. The CDR3 reads CSARGGTSDYEQYF. The CDR3 DNA is TGCAGTGCTAGAGGGGGGACTAGCGACTACGAGCAGTACTTC.

The chain carries TRBV28 and TRBJ2-5; TRBD2 might be the D (6 bases). This CDR3 is 14 amino acids long. V was trimmed by 6 bases and J by 4 bases, leaving 15 bases between them. Looked up from germline, CDR1 is MDHEN and CDR2 is SYDVKM. The CDR3 DNA follows: TGTGCCAGCAGGAACTCGGGACTCCTAGAGACCCAGTACTTC. Translating gives CASRNSGLLETQYF.

The table lists this clonotype with a few counts. This chain uses TRBV27 with TRBJ2-4; D might be TRBD1 or TRBD2, each matching 5 bases. The CDR3 has 16 residues. Looked up from germline, CDR1 is MNHEY and CDR2 is SMNVEV (reference sequence). V was pared by 5 bases and J by 2 bases, with 16 bases between. CDR3 coding DNA: TGTGCCAGCAGTCAATCCGGGGACGGGCCCAAAAACATTCAGTACTTC. This gives the protein CASSQSGDGPKNIQYF.

This chain joins TRBV5-4 and TRBJ2-7; possibly TRBD2 for D (5 bases). The CDR3 is made up of 13 amino acids. CDR1 is SGHNT and CDR2 is YYREEE in the germline V gene (reference sequence). V was clipped by 4 bases and J by 2 bases, with 10 bases between them. The CDR3 coding sequence is TGTGCCAGCAGCACGGGAAAGGCCTACGAGCAGTACTTC. This encodes CASSTGKAYEQYF.

The gene calls are TRBV4-1 and TRBJ2-6, with D perhaps matching TRBD1 (6 bases). The CDR3 length is 20 residues. CDR1 is MGHRA, CDR2 YSYEKL, per germline. Trimming cost V 3 bases and J 1 base, with 22 bases left between them. The CDR3, as DNA: TGCGCCAGCAGCCAGTCCAGTAGTGGGGCAGGGGCATCTGGGGCCAACGTCCTGACTTTC. Its protein product is CASSQSSSGAGASGANVLTF.

There are many counts of this clonotype. The rearrangement links TRBV12-3 or TRBV12-4 to TRBJ2-7; 10 positions agree with TRBD1. V shed 6 bases, J shed 4 bases, and the junction held 12 bases outside the gene matches. The CDR3 totals 16 residues. Written as DNA, the CDR3 is TGTGCCAGCAGCCATACTCCCGGGACAGGGGAATACGAGCAGTACTTC. It specifies CASSHTPGTGEYEQYF.

In this sample, this clonotype turned up many times. The V gene is TRBV18, the J gene TRBJ2-7, with 9 positions matching TRBD1. The CDR3 consists of 16 residues. Germline V CDR1 and CDR2: KGHSH, LQKENI. V lost 4 bases to trimming and J lost 0 bases; unmatched junction nucleotides: 7. In DNA, the CDR3 is TGTGCCAGCTCACTAAGCTTACAGGGGGCCTCCTACGAGCAGTACTTC. This encodes CASSLSLQGASYEQYF.

Ten or more counts support this clonotype. J is TRBJ2-1 and V is TRBV12-3 or TRBV12-4, with 11 nucleotides matching TRBD2. CDR3 length equals 15 residues. V was clipped by 2 bases and J by 3 bases; unmatched bases: 0. The DNA of the CDR3 is TGTGCCAGCAGTTTAACTAGCGGGGGCTACAATGAGCAGTTCTTC. The encoded protein is CASSLTSGGYNEQFF.

This clonotype was seen ten or more times. The V call is TRBV21-1, the J call TRBJ2-2; the table's D call TRBD1 went unverified against the DNA. TRBV21-1 is termed a pseudogene. The CDR3 is made up of 16 amino acids. CDR3 nucleotides: TGTGCCAGCAGCAAAGGGGGGAGAACAATCGGCGGGGAGCTGTTTTTT. It encodes CASSKGGRTIGGELFF.

Concerning this clonotype: A much larger clone lies a single base off, so this may be a read error. The chain employs TRBV6-5 and TRBJ2-6; D possibly corresponds to TRBD1 (5 bases). The CDR3 spans 17 residues. CDR1 MNHEY and CDR2 SVGAGI come from the germline V gene. Trimming left V 5 bases short and J 2 bases short, with 16 bases between. The CDR3 here is CASSTQQERTGANVLTF. Here the CDR3 DNA reads TGTGCCAGCAGTACCCAACAGGAGCGAACTGGGGCCAACGTCCTGACTTTC.

The chain employs TRBV5-4 and TRBJ1-4, with D possibly TRBD1 on 6 matching bases. The CDR3 sequence is 15 residues long. From germline, CDR1 is SGHNT and CDR2 YYREEE (reference sequence). V was shortened by 4 bases and J by 2 bases, with 12 bases between the two germline ends. CDR3 in DNA: TGTGCCAGCAGCGATCACAGGGCTACTAATGAAAAACTGTTTTTT. Residues: CASSDHRATNEKLFF.

This clonotype was recorded many times. This rearrangement joins TRBV28 to TRBJ2-3; D is undetermined. This CDR3 is 12 amino acids long. The germline V gene encodes CDR1 MDHEN and CDR2 SYDVKM. With 2 bases removed from V and 2 bases from J, the gap between germline ends came to 2 bases. The CDR3 sequence is CASSLITDTQYF. In DNA form, the CDR3 reads TGTGCCAGCAGTTTAATCACAGATACGCAGTATTTT.

Worth noting for this clonotype: It is likely a read error, because the conserved phenylalanine at the end of the CDR3 is missing. The DNA is omitted, as the CDR3 cannot be located on it reliably, and the CDR3 follows TCRdb's listing. The V gene is TRBV12-3 or TRBV12-4, the J gene TRBJ1-2; the table gives TRBD1 as D, unverified against the DNA. Inclusive of both ends, the CDR3 amounts to 14 amino acids. This chain's CDR3 is CASSLTGGAGGRFS.

At least ten counts were recorded for this clonotype. The chain combines TRBV10-1 with TRBJ2-7; D is unresolved. Germline CDR1 is WNHNN and CDR2 is SYGVQD (reference sequence). The CDR3 contains 14 residues. Trimming took off 6 bases at V and 5 bases at J, with 17 bases between the two ends. CDR3 amino acids: CASSGDCGMNEQYF. The CDR3 bases are TGCGCCAGCAGCGGAGACTGCGGAATGAACGAGCAGTACTTC.

The sample holds one count of this clonotype. V and J are TRBV7-2 and TRBJ1-5; D remains unclear. V lost 2 bases, J lost 10 bases, and 15 bases lay in between. The CDR3 has 14 amino acids. Germline-derived CDR1 and CDR2 are SGHTA and FQGNSA. CDR3 loop: CASSLRKGETPQHF. CDR3 bases: TGTGCCAGCAGCTTACGGAAGGGCGAAACACCCCAGCATTTT.

In this sample, this clonotype turned up a few times. This rearrangement joins TRBV12-3 or TRBV12-4 to TRBJ2-7, with a possible D match to TRBD1 (5 bases). The CDR3 is 12 amino acids. The V and J ends lost 3 bases and 7 bases respectively, with 10 bases between them. CDR3 sequence (DNA): TGTGCCAGCAGTTTCGTTCGGACAGAGCAGTACTTC. It encodes CASSFVRTEQYF.

On this clonotype itself: This clone may be a read error of a much larger clone one base away. The V and J genes are TRBV12-3 or TRBV12-4 and TRBJ2-7; 8 bases are a match to TRBD2. The CDR3 has 14 amino acids. The CDR3 DNA is TGTGCCAGCAGTGGTTGGACTAGCTCCGACGAGCAGTACTTC. Residues: CASSGWTSSDEQYF.

The rearrangement joins TRBV3-1 to TRBJ1-1; the match to TRBD1 covers 7 bases. Per the germline V gene, CDR1 is LGHDT and CDR2 is YNNKEL (reference sequence). The CDR3 is 15 amino acids. The junction had 6 bases not matched to a gene; V was cut back by 4 bases and J by 1 base. DNA of the CDR3: TGTGCCAGCAGCCGGAGGGGACAGCGGAACACTGAAGCTTTCTTT. Its protein product is CASSRRGQRNTEAFF. Supplemented by reference TRBV3-1 and TRBJ1-1, the full variable domain reads DTAVSQTPKYLVTQMGNDKSIKCEQNLGHDTMYWYKQDSKKFLKIMFSYNNKELIINETVPNRFSPKSPDKAHLNLHINSLELGDSAVYFCASSRRGQRNTEAFFGQGTRLTVV.

With regard to this clonotype: This may stem from a read error, because a much larger clone lies one nucleotide away. The V call is TRBV29-1, the J call TRBJ2-7; 7 positions match TRBD2. With 3 bases clipped from V and 6 bases from J, the junction kept 8 bases outside the gene matches. Germline assignment: CDR1 SQVTM and CDR2 ANQGSEA. This CDR3 region has 13 residues. CDR3 in amino acids: CSVEGGTGGEQYF. CDR3 DNA sequence: TGCAGCGTTGAGGGTGGTACGGGGGGCGAGCAGTACTTC.

This clonotype was recorded at least ten times. CDR3 coding DNA: TGTGCCAGCAGCTTAGATGGTGGCTACCAAGAGACCCAGTACTTC. Its translation: CASSLDGGYQETQYF. The chain recombines TRBV7-9 with TRBJ2-5; no clear D gene. V shed 1 base and J shed 0 bases, with 9 bases lying between them. The CDR3 contains 15 residues. The V gene's germline CDR1 is SEHNR and CDR2 FQNEAQ (reference sequence).

V usage is TRBV12-3 or TRBV12-4 and J usage is TRBJ1-1; D gene unclear. The CDR3 extends over 11 amino acids. Trimming removed 7 bases from V and 7 bases from J, with 10 bases in between. The chain's CDR3 is CASTAVSEAFF. CDR3 nucleotides: TGTGCCAGCACCGCGGTTAGTGAAGCTTTCTTT.

Note on this clonotype: This may arise from a read error, as a much more abundant clone is one base away. The chain links TRBV12-3 or TRBV12-4 to TRBJ1-5, with D possibly being TRBD1 (6 bases). The CDR3 runs to 14 residues. In DNA, the CDR3 is TGTGCCAGCGGACAGAGCCTTAGCAATCAGCCCCAGAATTTT. As protein: CASGQSLSNQPQNF.

At least ten counts were recorded for this clonotype. V and J are TRBV6-5 and TRBJ1-1; D not resolved. V was trimmed by 2 bases and J by 5 bases, leaving 9 bases between them. This CDR3 spans 13 amino acids. Per germline, CDR1 MNHEY and CDR2 SVGAGI. CDR3 sequence reads: CASSYGVGTEAFF. CDR3 DNA: TGTGCCAGCAGTTACGGGGTTGGGACTGAAGCTTTCTTT.

Concerning this clonotype: Being one base from a much bigger clone, this may be a read error. CDR3 in amino acids: CASSPSRINRDSDDEQYF. The DNA of the CDR3 is TGTGCCAGCAGCCCCTCGAGAATCAACCGGGACAGTGACGACGAGCAGTACTTC. The gene calls are TRBV3-1 and TRBJ2-7; 7 bases map to TRBD1. The junction had 20 bases not matched to a gene; V was cut back by 4 bases and J by 5 bases. CDR1 is LGHDT, CDR2 YNNKEL, per germline (reference sequence). The CDR3 runs 18 residues.

This sequence joins TRBV5-1 and TRBJ2-7, with D possibly matching TRBD1 (5 bases). CDR3 size: 12 residues. Germline V gene sequence: CDR1 SGHRS, CDR2 YFSETQ. V was cut by 2 bases and J by 4 bases, with 7 bases left in between. In nucleotides, the CDR3 is TGCGCCAGCAGCTTCGCAGGGTACGAGCAGTACTTC. It specifies CASSFAGYEQYF.

This clonotype occurred many times. The chain uses TRBV10-3 and TRBJ1-6; D uncertain. Germline lookup yields CDR1 ENHRY and CDR2 SYGVKD. CDR3 length equals 13 residues. Trimming took 6 bases from V and 10 from J, leaving 13 bases between them. CDR3 DNA sequence: TGTGCCATCAGAGACGGGTGGAACTCACCCCTCCACTTT. Its translation is CAIRDGWNSPLHF.

This clonotype was seen only a few times. V and J are TRBV19 and TRBJ1-4, with D maybe TRBD1 (5 bases). Germline-derived CDR1 and CDR2 are LNHDA and SQIVND (reference sequence). V was trimmed by 5 bases and J by 1 base, leaving 14 bases between them. The CDR3 runs to 16 residues. For the CDR3, the DNA is TGTGCCAGTAGTCCCCGAGGGACGGGAACTAATGAAAAACTGTTTTTT. Protein product: CASSPRGTGTNEKLFF.